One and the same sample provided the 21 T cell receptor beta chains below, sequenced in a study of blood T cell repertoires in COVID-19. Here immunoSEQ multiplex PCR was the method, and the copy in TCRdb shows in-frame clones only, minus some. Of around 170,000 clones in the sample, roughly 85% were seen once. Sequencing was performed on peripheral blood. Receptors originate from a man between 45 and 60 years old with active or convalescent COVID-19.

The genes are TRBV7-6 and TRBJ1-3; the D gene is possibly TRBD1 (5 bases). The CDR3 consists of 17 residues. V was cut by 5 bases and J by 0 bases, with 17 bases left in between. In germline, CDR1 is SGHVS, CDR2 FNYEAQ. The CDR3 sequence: CASSLQAGFPSGNTIYF. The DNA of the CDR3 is TGTGCCAGCAGCCTCCAGGCAGGGTTCCCCTCTGGAAACACCATATATTTT.

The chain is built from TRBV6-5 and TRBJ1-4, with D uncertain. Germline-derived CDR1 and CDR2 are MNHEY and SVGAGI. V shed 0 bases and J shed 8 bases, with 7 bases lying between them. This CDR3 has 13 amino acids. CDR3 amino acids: CASSYSFLEKLFF. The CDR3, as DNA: TGTGCCAGCAGTTACTCGTTTCTGGAAAAACTGTTTTTT.

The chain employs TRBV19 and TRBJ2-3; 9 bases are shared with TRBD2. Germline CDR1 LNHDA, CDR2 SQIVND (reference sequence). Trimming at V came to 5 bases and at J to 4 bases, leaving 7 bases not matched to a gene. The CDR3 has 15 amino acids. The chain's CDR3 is CASSPLAGIADTQYF. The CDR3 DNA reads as TGTGCCAGTAGTCCTCTAGCGGGGATCGCAGATACGCAGTATTTT.

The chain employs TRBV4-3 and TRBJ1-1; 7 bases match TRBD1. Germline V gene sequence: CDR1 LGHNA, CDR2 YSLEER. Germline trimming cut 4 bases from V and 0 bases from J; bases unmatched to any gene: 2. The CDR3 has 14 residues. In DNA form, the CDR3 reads TGCGCCAGCAGCCGGGGACAGATGAACACTGAAGCTTTCTTT. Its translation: CASSRGQMNTEAFF.

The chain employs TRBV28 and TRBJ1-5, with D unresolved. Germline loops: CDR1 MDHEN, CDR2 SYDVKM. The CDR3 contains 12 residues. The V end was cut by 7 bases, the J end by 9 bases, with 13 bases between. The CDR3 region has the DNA TGTGCCAGCACCCCTTGGGAGGGGCCCCAGCATTTT. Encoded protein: CASTPWEGPQHF.

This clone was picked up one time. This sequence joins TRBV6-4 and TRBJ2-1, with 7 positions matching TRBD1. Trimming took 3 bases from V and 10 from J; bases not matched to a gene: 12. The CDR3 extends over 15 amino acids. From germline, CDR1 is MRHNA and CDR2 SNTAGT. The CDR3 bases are TGTGCCAGCAGTGATCGGGACAGTCCCTTTGTCGAGCAGTTCTTC. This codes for CASSDRDSPFVEQFF.

CDR3 loop: CASSLDGQGVYEQYF. In DNA, the CDR3 is TGCGCCAGCAGCTTGGACGGACAGGGAGTCTACGAGCAGTACTTC. This chain joins TRBV5-1 and TRBJ2-7; TRBD1 matches 8 bases. This CDR3 is 15 amino acids long. Trimming took 0 bases from V and 3 from J; bases not matched to a gene: 5. The germline V gene encodes CDR1 SGHRS and CDR2 YFSETQ.

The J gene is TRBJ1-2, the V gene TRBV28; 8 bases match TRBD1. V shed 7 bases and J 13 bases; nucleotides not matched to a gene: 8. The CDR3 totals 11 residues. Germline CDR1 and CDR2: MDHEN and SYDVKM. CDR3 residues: CASTYRGAFTF. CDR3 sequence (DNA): TGTGCCAGCACATACAGGGGGGCCTTCACCTTC.

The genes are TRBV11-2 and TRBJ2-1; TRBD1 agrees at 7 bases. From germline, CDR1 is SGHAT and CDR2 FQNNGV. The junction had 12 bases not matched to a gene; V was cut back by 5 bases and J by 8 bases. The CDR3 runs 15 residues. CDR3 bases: TGTGCCAGCAGCCCCTCACTCGGGACAGACCATGAGCAGTTCTTC. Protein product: CASSPSLGTDHEQFF.

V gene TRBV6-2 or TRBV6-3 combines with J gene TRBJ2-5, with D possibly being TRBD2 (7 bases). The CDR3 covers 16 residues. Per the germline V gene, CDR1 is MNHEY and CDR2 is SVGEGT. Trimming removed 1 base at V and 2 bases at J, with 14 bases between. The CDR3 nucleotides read TGTGCCAGCAGTTACTTTATCGGGGGGACACAAGAGACCCAGTACTTC. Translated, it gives CASSYFIGGTQETQYF.

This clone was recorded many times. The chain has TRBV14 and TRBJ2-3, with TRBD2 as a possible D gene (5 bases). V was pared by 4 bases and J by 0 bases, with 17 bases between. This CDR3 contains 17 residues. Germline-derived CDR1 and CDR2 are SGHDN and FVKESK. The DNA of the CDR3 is TGTGCCAGCAGCCGTTTGAGCGGCGCCACTAGCACAGATACGCAGTATTTT. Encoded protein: CASSRLSGATSTDTQYF.

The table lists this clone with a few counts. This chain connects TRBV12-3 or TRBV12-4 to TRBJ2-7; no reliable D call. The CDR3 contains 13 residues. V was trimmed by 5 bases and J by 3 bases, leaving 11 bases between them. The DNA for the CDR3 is TGTGCCAGCAGTCAGAGACTGGGCTACGAGCAGTACTTC. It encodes CASSQRLGYEQYF.

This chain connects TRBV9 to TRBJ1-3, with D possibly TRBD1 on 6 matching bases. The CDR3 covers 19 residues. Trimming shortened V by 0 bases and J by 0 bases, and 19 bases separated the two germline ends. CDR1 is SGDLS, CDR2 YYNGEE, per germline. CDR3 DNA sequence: TGTGCCAGCAGCGTAGCGAGAACGGGGGGGGCATCCTCTGGAAACACCATATATTTT. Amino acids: CASSVARTGGASSGNTIYF. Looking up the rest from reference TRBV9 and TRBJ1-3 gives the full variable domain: DSGVTQTPKHLITATGQRVTLRCSPRSGDLSVYWYQQSLDQGLQFLIQYYNGEERAKGNILERFSAQQFPDLHSELNLSSLELGDSALYFCASSVARTGGASSGNTIYFGEGSWLTVV.

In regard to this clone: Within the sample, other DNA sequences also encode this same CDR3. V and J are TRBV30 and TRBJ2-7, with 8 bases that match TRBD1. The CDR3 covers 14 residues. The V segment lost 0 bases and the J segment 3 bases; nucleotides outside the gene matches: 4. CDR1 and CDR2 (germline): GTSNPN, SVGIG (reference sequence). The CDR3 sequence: CAWSVGTGYYEQYF. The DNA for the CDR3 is TGTGCCTGGAGTGTAGGGACAGGCTACTACGAGCAGTACTTC. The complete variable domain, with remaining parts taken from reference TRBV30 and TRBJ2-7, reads SQTIHQWPATLVQPVGSPLSLECTVEGTSNPNLYWYRQAAGRGLQLLFYSVGIGQISSEVPQNLSASRPQDRQFILSSKKLLLSDSGFYLCAWSVGTGYYEQYFGPGTRLTVT.

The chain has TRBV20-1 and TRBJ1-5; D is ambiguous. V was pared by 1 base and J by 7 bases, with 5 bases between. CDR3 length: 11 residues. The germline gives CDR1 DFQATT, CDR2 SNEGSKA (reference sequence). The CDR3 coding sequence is TGCAGTGCTAGAGTGTCGCAGCCCCAGCATTTT. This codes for CSARVSQPQHF.

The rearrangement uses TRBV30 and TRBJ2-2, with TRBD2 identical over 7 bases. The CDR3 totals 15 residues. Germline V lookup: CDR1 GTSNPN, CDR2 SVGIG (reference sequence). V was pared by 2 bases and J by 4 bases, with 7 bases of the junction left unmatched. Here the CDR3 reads CAWSWPGGGTGELFF. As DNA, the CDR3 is TGTGCCTGGAGTTGGCCGGGGGGAGGCACCGGGGAGCTGTTTTTT.

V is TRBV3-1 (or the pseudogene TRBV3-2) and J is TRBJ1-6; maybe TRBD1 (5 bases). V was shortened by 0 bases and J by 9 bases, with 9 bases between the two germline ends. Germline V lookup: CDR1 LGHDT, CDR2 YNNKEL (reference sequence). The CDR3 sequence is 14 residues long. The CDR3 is CASSQDQGTSPLHF. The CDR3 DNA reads TGTGCCAGCAGCCAAGACCAGGGAACTTCACCCCTCCACTTT.

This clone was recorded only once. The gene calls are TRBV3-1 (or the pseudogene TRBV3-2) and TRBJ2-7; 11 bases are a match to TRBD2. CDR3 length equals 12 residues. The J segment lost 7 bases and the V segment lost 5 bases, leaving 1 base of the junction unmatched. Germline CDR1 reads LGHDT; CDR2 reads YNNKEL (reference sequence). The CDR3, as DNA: TGTGCCAGCAGCAGGACTAGCGGGGAGCAGTACTTC. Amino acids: CASSRTSGEQYF.

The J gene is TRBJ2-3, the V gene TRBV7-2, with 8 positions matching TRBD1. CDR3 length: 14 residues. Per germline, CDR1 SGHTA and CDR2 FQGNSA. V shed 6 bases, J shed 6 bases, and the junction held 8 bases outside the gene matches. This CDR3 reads CASSSWTGRDTQYF. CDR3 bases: TGTGCCAGCAGTTCTTGGACAGGGAGGGATACGCAGTATTTT.

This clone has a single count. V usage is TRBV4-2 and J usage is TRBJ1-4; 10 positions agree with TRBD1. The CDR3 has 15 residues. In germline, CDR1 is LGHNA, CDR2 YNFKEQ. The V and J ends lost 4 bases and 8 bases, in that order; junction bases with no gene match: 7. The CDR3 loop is CASSPRDRGQEKLFF. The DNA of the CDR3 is TGTGCCAGCAGCCCAAGAGACAGGGGGCAGGAAAAACTGTTTTTT.

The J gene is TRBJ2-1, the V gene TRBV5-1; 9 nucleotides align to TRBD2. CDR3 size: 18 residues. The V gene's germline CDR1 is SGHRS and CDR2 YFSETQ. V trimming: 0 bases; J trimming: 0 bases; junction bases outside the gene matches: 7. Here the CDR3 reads CASSLGLAVLDSYNEQFF. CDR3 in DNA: TGCGCCAGCAGCTTGGGACTAGCGGTCTTGGACTCCTACAATGAGCAGTTCTTC.